This T cell receptor beta chain comes out of a study of blood T cell repertoires in COVID-19. Study context: COVID-19 samples, acute and convalescent, were from the United States, Italy and Spain. PBMCs, B-cell-depleted T cells, or T cells provided the cDNA or gDNA that made up the material.

This CDR3 contains 14 residues. The germline CDR1 and CDR2 sequences are SGDLS and YYNGEE. J lost 9 bases, V lost 4 bases, and 5 bases had no gene match. Per the study methods: Cell counts per sample came from amplifying reference gene primers. This table comes from immunoSEQ multiplex PCR, and its TCRdb copy is limited to in-frame clones, with some not included. The V and J calls and clone size are taken from that table; D and trimming were inferred from the DNA. The top ten clones hold approximately 5.9% of a sample with 50,000 or so clones, roughly nine tenths of them seen once. The TCR sequence derives from a man aged 70-80 years with active COVID-19. V and J are TRBV9 and TRBJ1-6; TRBD1 matches 9 bases. The sequencing input was peripheral blood. The CDR3 sequence: CASSTTGGGSPLHF. The DNA of the CDR3 is TGTGCCAGCAGCACCACAGGGGGCGGTTCACCCCTCCACTTT.